This entry features one T cell receptor beta chain sequence. Its antigen specificity is not known. Base qualities are missing; no much larger clone stands one base away. This specimen belongs to a study of T cells in localized non-small cell lung cancer (dated by TCRdb to the early 2020s). Context from the whole study: Comparing tumors with uninvolved tumor-adjacent lungs, the study looked at the T cell repertoires of 200 to 250 patients with early-stage NSCLC. The cohort comprised around 250 treatment-naïve NSCLC patients with resected, localized lung tumors. Of the NSCLC patients, about 130 were male and about a hundred were female, and the mean age was roughly 61 years.

What the study reported, not specific to this receptor: Higher blood T cell density associated with longer overall survival, while higher adjacent-lung clonality associated with shorter survival. Of the top 100 tumor clones, a median of approximately 60 were detected in paired uninvolved adjacent lung; roughly 29 were also among that lung's top 100. Because the study design was exploratory, TCR variables were selected using unadjusted p-values without false-discovery rate correction. The highest T cell clonality was observed in uninvolved tumor-adjacent lung, where clonality exceeded that of tumor, suggesting that antigenic responses were more focused in uninvolved tumor-adjacent lung. Because multi-region tumor sequencing was not performed, intratumor heterogeneity could not be ruled out.

At diagnosis, tumor, uninvolved tumor-adjacent lung and peripheral blood were collected and then preserved as a mix of FFPE and fresh-frozen material. Blood samples were analyzed as peripheral blood mononuclear cells for TCR repertoire profiling. Trimming costs V 0 bases and J 2 bases, and their ends lie 32 bases apart. CDR1 and CDR2, per the germline V gene, are SGDLS and YYNGEE. Spanning cysteine to phenylalanine, the CDR3 consists of 23 amino acids. Of all the DNA, just the CDR3 is kept, 69 bases in frame from base 1. The immunoSEQ Assay was used to sequence TCR beta CDR3 regions from DNA. In the paper's pipeline: T cell density was computed as TCR beta template counts normalized to usable DNA estimated by amplifying housekeeping genes. Richness was estimated using the preseqR package, with extrapolation to 400,000 templates for PBMC samples and to 120,000 templates for tissue samples. Clonality was defined by subtracting Pielou's evenness from one. To identify tissue-enriched TCRs, differential abundance testing was run on productive amino-acid clonotypes with a minimum total count of 5 and an alpha of 0.1. The Jaccard Index and the Morisita Overlap Index were used to measure how much the repertoires overlapped between compartments. GLIPH clustered TCR beta CDR3s with public tetramer-defined viral CDR3s; viral motifs required at least three viral sequences plus V-gene enrichment. TCRdb obtained this table from immuneACCESS and retained in-frame rearrangements with V and J assigned. These tables miss some clones; where compared with another copy, unresolved V genes account for less than half of the shortfall, and the remainder is unexplained. That table furnishes V, J and clone size, whereas the DNA furnished D and trimming. For this sample there are 40,000 to 65,000 clones; 70% to 90% appear just once. The ten biggest clones cover roughly a sixth of the sample.

This clonotype was obtained from a female donor with stage II lung adenocarcinoma. Recombination connected TRBV9 to TRBJ2-2; perhaps TRBD2 is the D gene, with 6 bases matching. The starting material was PBMCs, obtained before any cancer treatment. The CDR3 reads as follows: CASSVGPRAGRVHSQSNTGELFF. The DNA sequence is as follows: TGTGCCAGCAGCGTAGGACCCCGGGCGGGGCGGGTCCACAGCCAATCAAACACCGGGGAGCTGTTTTTT.